The clone carrying this T cell receptor (beta chain) was recorded a few times. The CDR3 extends over 16 amino acids. With 6 bases removed from V and 5 bases from J, the gap between germline ends came to 19 bases. Using its own MiXCR run on the 5' RACE reads, TCRdb lists one record per CDR3 protein. The sample includes 250,000 to 400,000 distinct CDR3 sequences, 14% of them seen just once. This sample is drawn from a study of T-cell memory formation after mild COVID-19. The chain has TRBV12-3 or TRBV12-4 and TRBJ1-4, with D unclear. Input material: PBMCs or a T cell subset sorted from them (not recorded which). This sequence was found in a man aged 18 to 29 who had mild COVID-19 (a few samples of this study predate the infection). Cell type and time point are not known. CDR3 coding DNA: TGTGCCAGCAGCATTGCTCGGGGTGGGGTAAATGAAAAACTGTTTTTT. Translation: CASSIARGGVNEKLFF.